One T cell receptor (beta chain) is described in this entry. Read data end 3 residues before the CDR3 end; the end is taken from the germline J gene. Clones were sequenced by immunoSEQ multiplex PCR, and TCRdb holds only the in-frame ones, with some missing. The sample table includes approximately 37,000 clones. This CDR3 is built from 14 residues. Germline V gene lookup returns CDR1 SNHLY and CDR2 FYNNEI. The sample originates from a study of T cells in women clearing cervical HPV infection. The rearrangement uses TRBV2 and TRBJ2-3, with a tentative D call TRBD1 (7 bases). The sequence was collected from a woman between 18 and 70 years old with a cervical HPV16 infection that either progressed to CIN3+ or cleared (not recorded which). The sample taken for sequencing was blood buffy coat. The DNA read from the CDR3 is TGTGCCAGCAGTGAGGGGGTCAGGGGGGAGACG. Translated: CASSEGVRGET. The whole CDR3 sequence reads CASSEGVRGETQYF. Filled out from reference TRBV2 and TRBJ2-3, the complete variable domain reads EPEVTQTPSHQVTQMGQEVILRCVPISNHLYFYWYRQILGQKVEFLVSFYNNEISEKSEIFDDQFSVERPDGSNFTLKIRSTKLEDSAMYFCASSEGVRGETQYFGPGTRLTVL.